The 17 T cell receptor beta chains listed next were all sequenced from one sample in a study of immune evolution from preneoplasia to lung adenocarcinoma. Profiling relied on immunoSEQ multiplex PCR, and the TCRdb table lists in-frame clones only, not all of them. This table has about 16,000 clones, 70% to 90% appearing once. The sample taken for sequencing was FFPE invasive lung adenocarcinoma tissue. Receptors originate from a person aged 65 to 85 with invasive lung adenocarcinoma.

This clone was counted once. The gene calls are TRBV5-8 and TRBJ2-3; TRBD1 matches at 7 bases. The germline V gene encodes CDR1 SGHTS and CDR2 YDEGEE. The CDR3 runs 17 residues. V lost 1 base and J lost 5; bases outside the gene matches: 13. The CDR3 DNA is TGTGCCAGCAGCTTGTGGATAGGCAGGGGGAAAGGAGATACGCAGTATTTT. Its translation is CASSLWIGRGKGDTQYF. The full variable domain, completed using reference TRBV5-8 and TRBJ2-3, is EAGVTQSPTHLIKTRGQQATLRCSPISGHTSVYWYQQALGLGLQFLLWYDEGEERNRGNFPPRFSGRQFPNYSSELNVNALELEDSALYLCASSLWIGRGKGDTQYFGPGTRLTVL.

The gene calls are TRBV6-6 and TRBJ2-7; 10 positions agree with TRBD1. This CDR3 has 12 amino acids. Per the germline V gene, CDR1 is MNHNY and CDR2 is SVGAGI (reference sequence). The V segment lost 2 bases and the J segment 9 bases; nucleotides outside the gene matches: 1. The CDR3 DNA reads as TGTGCCAGCAGTTACCGGGACAGGGGGCAGTACTTC. It encodes CASSYRDRGQYF.

The chain employs TRBV28 and TRBJ1-4, with 7 bases fitting TRBD1. This CDR3 comprises 13 residues. V was pared by 8 bases and J by 4 bases, with 4 bases of the junction left unmatched. CDR1 MDHEN and CDR2 SYDVKM come from the germline V gene. The CDR3 sequence: CASFRGDNEKLFF. Here the CDR3 DNA reads TGTGCCAGCTTCAGGGGGGATAATGAAAAACTGTTTTTT.

V gene TRBV5-1 combines with J gene TRBJ2-6; 9 bases match TRBD1. The J segment lost 0 bases and the V segment lost 6 bases, leaving 4 bases of the junction unmatched. This CDR3 region has 16 residues. The V gene's germline CDR1 is SGHRS and CDR2 YFSETQ. The CDR3 coding sequence is TGCGCCAGCACAAGGACAGGGGACTCTGGGGCCAACGTCCTGACTTTC. Its translation is CASTRTGDSGANVLTF. Together with reference TRBV5-1 and TRBJ2-6, the CDR3 gives the full variable domain: KAGVTQTPRYLIKTRGQQVTLSCSPISGHRSVSWYQQTPGQGLQFLFEYFSETQRNKGNFPGRFSGRQFSNSRSEMNVSTLELGDSALYLCASTRTGDSGANVLTFGAGSRLTVL.

This clone was counted only a few times. The chain has TRBV28 and TRBJ1-4; weak D call: TRBD1 (6 bases). CDR3 size: 14 residues. V lost 3 bases and J lost 7, with 12 bases in between. CDR1 is MDHEN and CDR2 is SYDVKM in the germline V gene. This CDR3 is CASSFTGSVEKLFF. The CDR3 DNA is TGTGCCAGCAGTTTTACAGGGTCTGTTGAAAAACTGTTTTTT.

The V gene is TRBV27, the J gene TRBJ2-2; 13 bases line up with TRBD2. The ends lost 0 bases at V and 5 bases at J; junction bases unmatched: 3. CDR3 size: 17 residues. Germline CDR1 reads MNHEY; CDR2 reads SMNVEV (reference sequence). The CDR3 reads CASSLSGLAGATGELFF. CDR3 DNA sequence: TGTGCCAGCAGTTTATCAGGACTAGCGGGAGCAACCGGGGAGCTGTTTTTT.

V is TRBV5-1 and J is TRBJ2-3; TRBD2 is a possible D gene (5 bases). The germline gives CDR1 SGHRS, CDR2 YFSETQ. The CDR3 runs to 14 residues. Trimming cost V 2 bases and J 5 bases, with 12 bases left between them. The CDR3 protein is CASSFRGLEDTQYF. In DNA form, the CDR3 reads TGCGCCAGCAGCTTTCGGGGTCTGGAAGATACGCAGTATTTT.

The rearrangement links TRBV19 to TRBJ2-7, with 11 bases fitting TRBD1. The CDR3 has 14 amino acids. With 10 bases clipped from V and 7 bases from J, the junction kept 12 bases outside the gene matches. Germline V gene lookup returns CDR1 LNHDA and CDR2 SQIVND (reference sequence). The CDR3 loop reads CATKAGQGAREQYF. In DNA form, the CDR3 reads TGTGCCACCAAAGCCGGACAGGGGGCTCGGGAGCAGTACTTC. Combining the CDR3 with reference TRBV19 and TRBJ2-7 gives the whole variable domain DGGITQSPKYLFRKEGQNVTLSCEQNLNHDAMYWYRQDPGQGLRLIYYSQIVNDFQKGDIAEGYSVSREKKESFPLTVTSAQKNPTAFYLCATKAGQGAREQYFGPGTRLTVT.

The CDR3 coding sequence is TGTGCCAGCAGTGGCGTAGGGGAAGAGACCCAGTACTTC. Its translation: CASSGVGEETQYF. This chain connects TRBV2 to TRBJ2-5; perhaps TRBD1 as D (5 bases). V was clipped by 4 bases and J by 3 bases, with 9 bases between them. The CDR3 has 13 amino acids. Germline values: CDR1 SNHLY, CDR2 FYNNEI.

To note about this clone: One junction end disagrees with the germline gene, perhaps due to a read error. This sequence joins TRBV7-7 and TRBJ2-5; D could derive from TRBD1 or TRBD2 (5 bases each). CDR1 is SSHAT, CDR2 FNYEAQ, per germline (reference sequence). The CDR3 length is 15 residues. The CDR3 loop is CASSPGPAVGVSQYF. CDR3 coding DNA: TGTGCTAGCAGTCCCGGACCAGCCGTGGGGGTGTCCCAGTACTTC.

The chain recombines TRBV15 with TRBJ1-1, with 10 nucleotides matching TRBD1. This CDR3 has 15 residues. With V trimmed by 5 bases and J by 2 bases, 5 bases remained unmatched. Germline CDR1 LNHNV, CDR2 YYDKDF (reference sequence). The CDR3 coding sequence is TGTGCCACCAGCCCCCGGGACAGGGGAAACACTGAAGCTTTCTTT. The encoded protein is CATSPRDRGNTEAFF.

The chain carries TRBV6-1 and TRBJ2-1; 7 nucleotides match TRBD2. The CDR3 has 14 residues. Germline trimming cut 4 bases from V and 6 bases from J; bases unmatched to any gene: 6. Germline CDR1 MNHNS, CDR2 SASEGT. The CDR3 region has the DNA TGTGCCAGCAGTGTGAGGGAGGGCCCCAATGAGCAGTTCTTC. Protein sequence: CASSVREGPNEQFF.

The chain carries TRBV28 and TRBJ2-3; D not certain. Germline CDR1 and CDR2: MDHEN and SYDVKM. CDR3 length equals 16 residues. V lost 7 bases, J lost 2 bases, and 19 bases lay in between. The CDR3, as DNA: TGTGCCAGCACTTCGCAATCACCCGTTAACACAGATACGCAGTATTTT. This sequence encodes CASTSQSPVNTDTQYF.

This clone has only a few counts. The V call is TRBV30, the J call TRBJ2-3, with TRBD2 identical over 8 bases. Germline CDR1 reads GTSNPN; CDR2 reads SVGIG (reference sequence). V trimming: 3 bases; J trimming: 5 bases; junction bases outside the gene matches: 10. CDR3 length: 15 residues. The CDR3 DNA follows: TGTGCCTGGAGCGAGTTGTCGGGGGGGCGAGATACGCAGTATTTT. Amino acids: CAWSELSGGRDTQYF.

The DNA for the CDR3 is TGTGCCAGCTCACCTATCGGGACAGACGGAAACACCATATATTTT. It specifies CASSPIGTDGNTIYF. The chain is built from TRBV18 and TRBJ1-3; 7 bases agree with TRBD1. CDR1 is KGHSH, CDR2 LQKENI, per germline. V was clipped by 3 bases and J by 4 bases; unmatched bases: 6. This CDR3 has 15 residues.

The V gene is TRBV30, the J gene TRBJ1-1; D is unresolved. V lost 4 bases and J 11 bases, leaving 14 bases between the germline ends. This CDR3 is 11 amino acids long. CDR1 is GTSNPN, CDR2 SVGIG, per germline (reference sequence). This chain's CDR3 is CAWTGLEVAFF. The CDR3 region has the DNA TGTGCCTGGACGGGTCTAGAGGTGGCTTTCTTT.

In its sample, this clone was seen once. The V call is TRBV25-1, the J call TRBJ1-4, with D tentatively TRBD1 (6 bases). The CDR3 has 16 amino acids. V gave up 7 bases and J gave up 4 bases, with 19 bases separating them. CDR1 MGHDK and CDR2 SYGVNS come from the germline V gene. The CDR3 bases are TGTGCCAGCACCGACTCTGGGGGCAGGGGTAATGAAAAACTGTTTTTT. As protein: CASTDSGGRGNEKLFF.